One sample yielded the 23 T cell receptor beta chains listed below, sequenced in a study of metastatic and nonmetastatic thyroid tumors. TCRdb re-called the PCR reads through MiXCR. The sample consists of about 27,000 clones, about 15% of them appearing once. Thyroid surgery took place with no prior treatment in any patient. Sample: blood. These TCRs come from a male donor with papillary thyroid cancer or a benign thyroid nodule (not recorded which). Some clones in this sample may be carry-over from other donors' samples.

This clone turned up a few times. This chain links TRBV24-1 with TRBJ1-3, with D unresolved. V was trimmed by 4 bases and J by 0 bases, leaving 12 bases between them. Germline CDR1 reads KGHDR; CDR2 reads SFDVKD. This CDR3 region has 16 residues. CDR3 nucleotides: TGTGCCACCAGTGACCCAACTCAGAGCTCTGGAAACACCATATATTTT. It is translated as CATSDPTQSSGNTIYF.

This clone was found many times. This chain uses TRBV19 with TRBJ2-7; tentatively, D is TRBD1 (5 bases). The germline V gene has CDR1 LNHDA and CDR2 SQIVND (reference sequence). V was cut by 3 bases and J by 0 bases, with 9 bases left in between. This CDR3 has 14 amino acids. Here the CDR3 reads CASSIDSFSYEQYF. As DNA, the CDR3 is TGTGCCAGTAGTATCGACAGTTTCTCCTACGAGCAGTACTTC.

The gene calls are TRBV5-1 and TRBJ2-7; D might be TRBD1 (5 bases). With 4 bases removed from V and 2 bases from J, the gap between germline ends came to 13 bases. The CDR3 covers 14 residues. The germline V gene has CDR1 SGHRS and CDR2 YFSETQ. The CDR3 sequence is CASSKGHVPYEQYF. In DNA form, the CDR3 reads TGCGCCAGCAGCAAAGGACATGTCCCCTACGAGCAGTACTTC.

This clone was recorded at least ten times. J is TRBJ2-5 and V is TRBV28; 7 bases are shared with TRBD1. The V gene end was trimmed by 6 bases and the J gene end by 4 bases; junction bases not matched to a gene: 8. The V gene's germline CDR1 is MDHEN and CDR2 SYDVKM. This CDR3 has 14 residues. The CDR3 sequence is CASRTGTVVETQYF. The DNA for the CDR3 is TGTGCCAGCAGGACCGGGACAGTCGTAGAGACCCAGTACTTC.

The chain employs TRBV6-1 and TRBJ2-7, with TRBD1 matching 9 bases. Trimming at V came to 2 bases and at J to 3 bases, leaving 5 bases not matched to a gene. The CDR3 is 15 amino acids. Germline assignment: CDR1 MNHNS and CDR2 SASEGT. In nucleotides, the CDR3 is TGTGCCAGCAGTGAATGGGGGACAGGGATCTACGAGCAGTACTTC. This gives the protein CASSEWGTGIYEQYF.

The rearrangement uses TRBV20-1 and TRBJ2-1, with D perhaps TRBD2 (6 bases). Germline lookup yields CDR1 DFQATT and CDR2 SNEGSKA (reference sequence). Deletions cut 3 bases from V and 5 bases from J, with 11 bases between. This CDR3 region has 13 residues. The CDR3 is CSASSGGNNEQFF. DNA of the CDR3: TGCAGTGCTAGTTCGGGCGGGAACAATGAGCAGTTCTTC.

Sample share makes this clone medium-sized. V is TRBV20-1 and J is TRBJ1-1; the D gene is possibly TRBD1 (6 bases). The CDR3 runs 13 residues. CDR1 is DFQATT and CDR2 is SNEGSKA in the germline V gene (reference sequence). V was shortened by 0 bases and J by 6 bases, with 11 bases between the two germline ends. Here the CDR3 DNA reads TGCAGTGCTAGAGACAGGGAGGGGGCTGAAGCTTTCTTT. Protein: CSARDREGAEAFF.

This clone was seen a handful of times. V is TRBV6-1 and J is TRBJ1-5; no clear D gene. V lost 5 bases, J lost 0 bases, and 14 bases lay in between. The germline V gene encodes CDR1 MNHNS and CDR2 SASEGT. The CDR3 extends over 16 amino acids. The CDR3 sequence is CASSTGRGYSNQPQHF. CDR3 sequence (DNA): TGTGCCAGCAGTACCGGGCGCGGTTATAGCAATCAGCCCCAGCATTTT.

This clone was observed a few times. The V gene is TRBV10-3, the J gene TRBJ1-1; D is ambiguous. Germline assignment: CDR1 ENHRY and CDR2 SYGVKD. This CDR3 has 15 residues. Trimming stripped 2 bases from V and 1 base from J, with 11 bases between. The CDR3 nucleotides are TGTGCCATCAGTGAGCCGACGGTCTCGAACACTGAAGCTTTCTTT. Translated: CAISEPTVSNTEAFF.

Ten or more counts support this clone. The CDR3 bases are TGTGCCAGCAGCTTGCCGAACGAGCAGTACTTC. This codes for CASSLPNEQYF. This chain uses TRBV5-6 with TRBJ2-7; D is unclear. There are 11 residues in the CDR3. Trimming took 1 base from V and 5 from J, leaving 4 bases between them. The V gene's germline CDR1 is SGHDT and CDR2 YYEEEE.

This clone was picked up many times. The J gene is TRBJ1-4, the V gene TRBV4-2; D not resolved. The CDR3 runs to 14 residues. Trimming took 6 bases from V and 7 from J, leaving 15 bases between them. CDR1 and CDR2 (germline): LGHNA, YNFKEQ. The CDR3 here is CASRKEGGGEKLFF. In DNA, the CDR3 is TGTGCCAGCAGGAAGGAGGGAGGTGGTGAAAAACTGTTTTTT.

There are many counts of this clone. This sequence may be a read error, since a much larger clone differs from it by one base. The sample carries other DNA sequences with the same CDR3. The chain is built from TRBV20-1 and TRBJ2-3, with 7 bases identical to TRBD2. Germline V gene sequence: CDR1 DFQATT, CDR2 SNEGSKA (reference sequence). V dropped 5 bases and J dropped 1; count of bases not matched to a gene: 12. There are 16 residues in the CDR3. DNA of the CDR3: TGCAGTGCTCGAGTCAGGCTAGCGGAAGGCACAGATACGCAGTATTTT. It specifies CSARVRLAEGTDTQYF.

The chain uses TRBV18 and TRBJ2-7, with unresolved D. Germline V gene sequence: CDR1 KGHSH, CDR2 LQKENI. The CDR3 spans 13 residues. V was pared by 2 bases and J by 3 bases, with 8 bases between. Written as DNA, the CDR3 is TGTGCCAGCTCACCAGGGGTTAACTACGAGCAGTACGTC. Protein: CASSPGVNYEQYV.

The table lists this clone with many counts. V and J are TRBV10-1 and TRBJ1-5; perhaps TRBD1 as D (6 bases). V shed 7 bases and J shed 0 bases, with 22 bases lying between them. This CDR3 is built from 18 residues. Germline CDR1 WNHNN, CDR2 SYGVQD (reference sequence). In DNA form, the CDR3 reads TGCGCCAGCACCTCCCAGGGGCTACCGCTTTATAGCAATCAGCCCCAGCATTTT. Its translation: CASTSQGLPLYSNQPQHF.

This chain links TRBV7-9 with TRBJ1-6, with unresolved D. Trimming cost V 0 bases and J 7 bases, with 1 base left between them. This CDR3 has 12 residues. Germline V gene lookup returns CDR1 SEHNR and CDR2 FQNEAQ (reference sequence). This chain's CDR3 is CASSLANSPLHF. CDR3 in DNA: TGTGCCAGCAGCTTAGCCAATTCACCCCTCCACTTT.

This clone has a count of ten or more. The J gene is TRBJ2-7, the V gene TRBV19; perhaps TRBD1 as D (6 bases). In germline, CDR1 is LNHDA, CDR2 SQIVND (reference sequence). The CDR3 loop spans 15 amino acids. V was pared by 2 bases and J by 6 bases, with 17 bases between. CDR3 sequence (DNA): TGTGCCAGTAGTATACCGGGACGGGACACCGGCGAGCAGTACTTC. Protein sequence: CASSIPGRDTGEQYF.

A few counts support this clone. The V gene is TRBV28, the J gene TRBJ1-2; 10 positions agree with TRBD1. Trimming took 4 bases from V and 8 from J; bases not matched to a gene: 7. Germline V gives CDR1 MDHEN, CDR2 SYDVKM. The CDR3 runs 14 residues. The CDR3: CASSSDRGIRGYTF. DNA for the CDR3: TGTGCCAGCAGTTCGGACAGGGGGATTAGGGGCTACACCTTC.

In this sample, this clone turned up many times. V gene TRBV28 combines with J gene TRBJ1-4; TRBD1 matches 7 bases. V was pared by 6 bases and J by 5 bases, with 9 bases of the junction left unmatched. Germline-derived CDR1 and CDR2 are MDHEN and SYDVKM. The CDR3 consists of 15 residues. The DNA for the CDR3 is TGTGCCAGCAGCCGGCGCCTGACAGGGAATGAAAAACTGTTTTTT. This gives the protein CASSRRLTGNEKLFF.

This clone has ten or more counts. In DNA, the CDR3 is TGTGCCAGCAGCCAAGACGGCACTGGGGCCAACGTCCTGACTTTC. Residues: CASSQDGTGANVLTF. This sequence joins TRBV14 and TRBJ2-6; no definite D call. CDR3 length: 15 amino acids. From germline, CDR1 is SGHDN and CDR2 FVKESK. With 0 bases removed from V and 2 bases from J, the gap between germline ends came to 5 bases.

This clone occurred a few times. The chain joins TRBV27 to TRBJ1-1; D is undetermined. The CDR3 length is 12 residues. Trimming shortened V by 5 bases and J by 7 bases, and 11 bases separated the two germline ends. Germline V gives CDR1 MNHEY, CDR2 SMNVEV (reference sequence). This chain's CDR3 is CASSPLVGEAFF. The CDR3 nucleotides are TGTGCCAGCAGTCCCCTAGTGGGTGAAGCTTTCTTT.

This clone showed up many times. The CDR3 loop reads CASSLMNTEAFF. The CDR3 nucleotides are TGCGCCAGCAGCTTAATGAACACTGAAGCTTTCTTT. The rearrangement uses TRBV5-1 and TRBJ1-1; no clear D gene. V dropped 2 bases and J dropped 0 bases, with 2 bases sitting between them. This CDR3 is built from 12 residues. Germline loops: CDR1 SGHRS, CDR2 YFSETQ. Using reference TRBV5-1 and TRBJ1-1 for the parts outside the CDR3, the full variable domain is KAGVTQTPRYLIKTRGQQVTLSCSPISGHRSVSWYQQTPGQGLQFLFEYFSETQRNKGNFPGRFSGRQFSNSRSEMNVSTLELGDSALYLCASSLMNTEAFFGQGTRLTVV.

The sample holds many counts of this clone. The rearrangement joins TRBV7-8 to TRBJ2-7; 7 nucleotides align to TRBD2. The CDR3 is 15 amino acids. V shed 4 bases and J 3 bases; nucleotides not matched to a gene: 9. Germline CDR1 reads SGHVS; CDR2 reads FQNEAQ. This CDR3 reads CASSWGGDRDYEQYF. CDR3 in DNA: TGTGCCAGCAGCTGGGGGGGGGACCGAGACTACGAGCAGTACTTC.

This clone appeared many times. The sample contains more than one DNA sequence encoding this CDR3. The rearrangement joins TRBV27 to TRBJ2-3; maybe TRBD2 (5 bases). The CDR3 length is 14 residues. CDR1 MNHEY and CDR2 SMNVEV come from the germline V gene (reference sequence). The germline V and J ends were trimmed by 8 bases and 4 bases, with 16 bases remaining between them. CDR3 bases: TGTGCCAGCTCCTTGGCGGGTAGCGCAGATACGCAGTATTTT. This sequence encodes CASSLAGSADTQYF.